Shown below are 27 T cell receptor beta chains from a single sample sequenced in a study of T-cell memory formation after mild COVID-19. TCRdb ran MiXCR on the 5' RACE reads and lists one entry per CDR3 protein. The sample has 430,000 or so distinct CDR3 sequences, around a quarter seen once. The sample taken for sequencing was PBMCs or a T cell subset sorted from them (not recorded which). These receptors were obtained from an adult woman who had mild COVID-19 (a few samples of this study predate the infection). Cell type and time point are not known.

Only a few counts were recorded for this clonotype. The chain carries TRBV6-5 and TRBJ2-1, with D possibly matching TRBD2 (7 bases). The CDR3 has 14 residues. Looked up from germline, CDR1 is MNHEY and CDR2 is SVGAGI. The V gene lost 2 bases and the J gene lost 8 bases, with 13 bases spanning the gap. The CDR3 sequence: CASSYRRGGDEQFF. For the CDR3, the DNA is TGTGCCAGCAGTTACCGTCGAGGGGGGGATGAGCAGTTCTTC.

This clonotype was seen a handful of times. This chain's CDR3 is CASLPTDTQYF. The CDR3, as DNA: TGTGCCAGCCTCCCCACAGATACGCAGTATTTT. The rearrangement joins TRBV27 to TRBJ2-3, with D hard to call. The V and J ends lost 8 bases and 2 bases respectively, with 5 bases between them. The germline V gene has CDR1 MNHEY and CDR2 SMNVEV (reference sequence). The CDR3 is made up of 11 amino acids.

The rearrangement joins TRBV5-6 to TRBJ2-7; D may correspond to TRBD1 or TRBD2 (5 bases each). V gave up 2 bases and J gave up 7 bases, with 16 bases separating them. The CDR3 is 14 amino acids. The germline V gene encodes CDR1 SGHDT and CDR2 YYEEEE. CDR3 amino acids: CASSFGTSTGEQYF. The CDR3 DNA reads TGTGCCAGCAGCTTCGGGACGTCCACGGGGGAGCAGTACTTC.

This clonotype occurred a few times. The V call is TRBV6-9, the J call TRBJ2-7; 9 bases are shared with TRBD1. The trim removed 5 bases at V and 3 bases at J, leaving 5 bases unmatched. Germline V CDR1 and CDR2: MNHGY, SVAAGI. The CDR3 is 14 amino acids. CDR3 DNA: TGTGCCAGCAGTCGCCTGGGACAGGGCTACGAGCAGTACTTC. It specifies CASSRLGQGYEQYF.

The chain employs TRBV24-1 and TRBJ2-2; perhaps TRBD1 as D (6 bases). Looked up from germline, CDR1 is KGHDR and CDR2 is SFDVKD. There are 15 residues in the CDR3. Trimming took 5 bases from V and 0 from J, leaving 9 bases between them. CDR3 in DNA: TGTGCCACCAGTGTGGGACACGCGAACACCGGGGAGCTGTTTTTT. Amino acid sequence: CATSVGHANTGELFF.

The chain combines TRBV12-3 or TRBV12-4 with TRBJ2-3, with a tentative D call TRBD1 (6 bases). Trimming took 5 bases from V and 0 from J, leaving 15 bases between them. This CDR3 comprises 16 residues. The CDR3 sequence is CASSPLGGSSTDTQYF. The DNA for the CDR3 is TGTGCCAGCAGTCCCCTAGGGGGATCTAGCACAGATACGCAGTATTTT.

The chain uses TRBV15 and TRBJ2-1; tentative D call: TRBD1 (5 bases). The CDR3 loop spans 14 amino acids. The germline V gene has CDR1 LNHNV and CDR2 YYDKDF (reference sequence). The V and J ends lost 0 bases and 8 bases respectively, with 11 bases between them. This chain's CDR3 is CATSRDSDSHEQFF. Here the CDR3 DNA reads TGTGCCACCAGCAGAGATTCCGACAGCCATGAGCAGTTCTTC.

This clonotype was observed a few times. CDR3 sequence: CASSQDFSGASYNEQFF. The CDR3 bases are TGTGCCAGCAGCCAAGACTTTAGCGGGGCGTCTTACAATGAGCAGTTCTTC. The rearrangement uses TRBV3-1 and TRBJ2-1, with 8 bases that match TRBD2. The CDR3 totals 17 residues. Looked up from germline, CDR1 is LGHDT and CDR2 is YNNKEL (reference sequence). V gave up 0 bases and J gave up 4 bases; unmatched junction bases: 8.

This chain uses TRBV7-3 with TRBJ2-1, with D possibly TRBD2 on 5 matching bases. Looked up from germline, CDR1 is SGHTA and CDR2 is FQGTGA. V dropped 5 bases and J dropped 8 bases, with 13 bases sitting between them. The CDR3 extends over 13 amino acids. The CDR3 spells CASSPSADHEQFF. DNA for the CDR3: TGTGCCAGCAGCCCATCAGCGGACCATGAGCAGTTCTTC.

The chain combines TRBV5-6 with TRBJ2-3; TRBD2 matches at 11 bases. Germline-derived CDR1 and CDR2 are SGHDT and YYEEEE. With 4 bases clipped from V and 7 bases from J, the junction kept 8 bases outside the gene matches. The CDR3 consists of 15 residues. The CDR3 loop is CASSAELAGAHTQYF. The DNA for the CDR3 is TGTGCCAGCAGCGCAGAACTAGCGGGAGCTCATACGCAGTATTTT.

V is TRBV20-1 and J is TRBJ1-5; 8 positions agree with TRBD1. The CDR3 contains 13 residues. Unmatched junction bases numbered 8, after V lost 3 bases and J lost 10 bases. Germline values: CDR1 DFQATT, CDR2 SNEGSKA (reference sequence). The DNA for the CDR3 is TGCAGTGCTAGTGCCGGACAGGGAATTCCCCAGCATTTT. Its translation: CSASAGQGIPQHF.

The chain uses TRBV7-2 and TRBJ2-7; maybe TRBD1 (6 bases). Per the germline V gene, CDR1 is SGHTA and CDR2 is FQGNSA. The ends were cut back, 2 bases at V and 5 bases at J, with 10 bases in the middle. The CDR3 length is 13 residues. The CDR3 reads CASSLRGWNEQYF. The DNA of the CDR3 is TGTGCCAGCAGCTTAAGGGGGTGGAACGAGCAGTACTTC.

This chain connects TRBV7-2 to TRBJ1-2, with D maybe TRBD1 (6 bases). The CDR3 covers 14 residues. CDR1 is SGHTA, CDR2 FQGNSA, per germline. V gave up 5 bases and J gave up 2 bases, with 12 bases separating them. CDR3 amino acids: CASSDFGQNYGYTF. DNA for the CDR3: TGTGCCAGCAGCGACTTCGGACAGAACTATGGCTACACCTTC. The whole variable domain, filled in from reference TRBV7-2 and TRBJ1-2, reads GAGVSQSPSNKVTEKGKDVELRCDPISGHTALYWYRQSLGQGLEFLIYFQGNSAPDKSGLPSDRFSAERTGGSVSTLTIQRTQQEDSAVYLCASSDFGQNYGYTFGSGTRLTVV.

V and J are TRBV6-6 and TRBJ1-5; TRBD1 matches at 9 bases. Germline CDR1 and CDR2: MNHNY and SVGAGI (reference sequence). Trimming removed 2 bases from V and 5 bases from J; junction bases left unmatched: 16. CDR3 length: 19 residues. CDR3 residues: CASSYPGNRGQGFDQPQHF. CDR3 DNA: TGTGCCAGCAGTTACCCGGGTAATAGAGGACAGGGGTTTGATCAGCCCCAGCATTTT.

The CDR3 coding sequence is TGTGCCAGCAGTTCAGGACTAGGGAATGGCAATGAGCAGTTCTTC. This encodes CASSSGLGNGNEQFF. V usage is TRBV27 and J usage is TRBJ2-1; 7 bases match TRBD2. This CDR3 has 15 residues. Germline values: CDR1 MNHEY, CDR2 SMNVEV (reference sequence). V shed 4 bases and J 6 bases; nucleotides not matched to a gene: 9.

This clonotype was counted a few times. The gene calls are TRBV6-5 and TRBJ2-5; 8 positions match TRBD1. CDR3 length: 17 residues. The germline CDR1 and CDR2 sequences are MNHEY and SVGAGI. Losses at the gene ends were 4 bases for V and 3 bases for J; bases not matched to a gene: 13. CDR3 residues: CASSFSITDRVEETQYF. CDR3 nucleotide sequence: TGTGCCAGCAGTTTCTCCATAACGGACAGGGTGGAAGAGACCCAGTACTTC.

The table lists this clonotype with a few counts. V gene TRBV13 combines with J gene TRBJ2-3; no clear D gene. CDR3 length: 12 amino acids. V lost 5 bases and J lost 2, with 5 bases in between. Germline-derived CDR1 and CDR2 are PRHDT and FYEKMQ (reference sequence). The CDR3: CASSVYTDTQYF. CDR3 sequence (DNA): TGTGCCAGCAGCGTGTACACAGATACGCAGTATTTT.

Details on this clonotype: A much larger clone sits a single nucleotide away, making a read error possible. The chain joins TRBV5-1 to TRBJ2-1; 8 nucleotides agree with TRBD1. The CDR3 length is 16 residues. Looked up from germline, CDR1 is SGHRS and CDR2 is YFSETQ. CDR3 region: CASSLTDRVFGDEQLF. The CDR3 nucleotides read TGCGCCAGCAGCTTGACGGACAGGGTTTTTGGCGATGAGCAGTTATTC.

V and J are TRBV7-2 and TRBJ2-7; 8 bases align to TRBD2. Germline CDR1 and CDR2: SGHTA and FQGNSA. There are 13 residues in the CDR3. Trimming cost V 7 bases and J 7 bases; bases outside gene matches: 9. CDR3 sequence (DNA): TGTGCCAGCACCCAAGGACTAGCTGGGGAGCAGTACTTC. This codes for CASTQGLAGEQYF.

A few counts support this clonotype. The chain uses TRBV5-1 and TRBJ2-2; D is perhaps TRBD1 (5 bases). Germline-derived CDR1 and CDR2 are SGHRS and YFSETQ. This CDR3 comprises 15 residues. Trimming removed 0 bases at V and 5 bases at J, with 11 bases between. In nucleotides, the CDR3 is TGCGCCAGCAGCTTGGATCCCCAGGGAACCGGGGAGCTGTTTTTT. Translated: CASSLDPQGTGELFF.

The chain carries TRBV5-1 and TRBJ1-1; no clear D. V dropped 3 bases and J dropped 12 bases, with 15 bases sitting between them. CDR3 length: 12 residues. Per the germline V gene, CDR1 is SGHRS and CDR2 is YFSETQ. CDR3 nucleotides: TGCGCCAGCAGCTCGGACCGGTCTGGAACTTTCTTT. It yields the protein CASSSDRSGTFF.

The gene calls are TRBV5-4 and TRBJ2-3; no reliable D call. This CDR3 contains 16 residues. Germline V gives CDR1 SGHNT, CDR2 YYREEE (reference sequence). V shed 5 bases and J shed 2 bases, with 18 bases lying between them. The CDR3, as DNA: TGTGCCAGCAGTATCCGGCCAGATCTTTACACAGATACGCAGTATTTT. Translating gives CASSIRPDLYTDTQYF.

The DNA for the CDR3 is TGTGCCATCAGTGAGTCGCTAGCGGGGCTCAATGAGCAGTTCTTC. Translated: CAISESLAGLNEQFF. The gene calls are TRBV10-3 and TRBJ2-1, with TRBD2 matching over 9 bases. The trim removed 0 bases at V and 6 bases at J, leaving 3 bases unmatched. Germline V lookup: CDR1 ENHRY, CDR2 SYGVKD. The CDR3 contains 15 residues.

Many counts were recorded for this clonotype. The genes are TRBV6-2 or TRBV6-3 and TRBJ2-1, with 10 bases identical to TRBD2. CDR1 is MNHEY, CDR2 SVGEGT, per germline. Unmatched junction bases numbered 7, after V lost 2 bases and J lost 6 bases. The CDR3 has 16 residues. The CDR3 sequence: CASSYPKREGGNEQFF. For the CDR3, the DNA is TGTGCCAGCAGTTACCCCAAGCGGGAGGGGGGCAATGAGCAGTTCTTC.

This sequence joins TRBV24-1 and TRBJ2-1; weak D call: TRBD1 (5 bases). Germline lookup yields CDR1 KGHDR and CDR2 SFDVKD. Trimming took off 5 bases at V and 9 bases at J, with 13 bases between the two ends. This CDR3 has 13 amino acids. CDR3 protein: CATSALWQGEQFF. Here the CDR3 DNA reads TGTGCCACCAGTGCCCTCTGGCAGGGTGAGCAGTTCTTC.

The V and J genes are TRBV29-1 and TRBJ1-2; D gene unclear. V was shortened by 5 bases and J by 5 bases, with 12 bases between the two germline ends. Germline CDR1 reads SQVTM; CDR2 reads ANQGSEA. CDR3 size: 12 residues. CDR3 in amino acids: CSVYESPYGYTF. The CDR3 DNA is TGCAGCGTTTACGAATCGCCTTATGGCTACACCTTC. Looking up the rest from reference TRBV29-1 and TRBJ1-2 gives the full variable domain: SAVISQKPSRDICQRGTSLTIQCQVDSQVTMMFWYRQQPGQSLTLIATANQGSEATYESGFVIDKFPISRPNLTFSTLTVSNMSPEDSSIYLCSVYESPYGYTFGSGTRLTVV.

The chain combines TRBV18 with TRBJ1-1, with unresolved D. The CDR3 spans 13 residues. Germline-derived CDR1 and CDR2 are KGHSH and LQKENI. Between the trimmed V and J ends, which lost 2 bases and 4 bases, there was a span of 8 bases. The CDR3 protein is CASSPAGATEAFF. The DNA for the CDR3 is TGTGCCAGCTCACCAGCAGGTGCCACTGAAGCTTTCTTT.